The 26 T cell receptor beta chains reported below all come from one sample, sequenced in a study of shared clonotypes between healthy human individuals. Using immunoSEQ multiplex PCR, the repertoire was profiled, and TCRdb retains in-frame clones only, with some absent. The sample lists about 2.4 million clones, under 95% occurring once. Sequencing was performed on naive CD4+ T cells from PBMCs. This sample's subset: CD45RA+ positively selected. The receptors shown here come from a man younger than 35 in good health. Some clones in this sample may be carry-over from other donors' samples.

This chain uses TRBV14 with TRBJ1-3; a possible D gene is TRBD1 (6 bases). The CDR3 consists of 15 residues. CDR1 is SGHDN, CDR2 FVKESK, per germline. Trimming took off 1 base at V and 8 bases at J, with 15 bases between the two ends. The CDR3 DNA follows: TGTGCCAGCAGCCAAGGGCCAGGGGATTTGGACACCATATATTTT. Its translation is CASSQGPGDLDTIYF.

V usage is TRBV12-5 and J usage is TRBJ2-1; TRBD1 aligns across 10 bases. The CDR3 is made up of 16 amino acids. Germline CDR1 and CDR2: LGHNT and FRNRAP. V was pared by 0 bases and J by 5 bases, with 4 bases of the junction left unmatched. The CDR3 DNA sequence: TGTGCTAGTGGTTTGGTTGTGGACAGGGGGAACAATGAGCAGTTCTTC. Its protein product is CASGLVVDRGNNEQFF.

This clone was seen a single time. The rearrangement links TRBV19 to TRBJ1-2, with unresolved D. CDR1 and CDR2 (germline): LNHDA, SQIVND (reference sequence). The CDR3 has 14 residues. Trimming removed 3 bases from V and 4 bases from J, with 12 bases in between. As DNA, the CDR3 is TGTGCCAGTAGTATGTCAGTCTCACCCTATGGCTACACCTTC. Protein sequence: CASSMSVSPYGYTF. The full variable domain, its missing parts supplied by reference TRBV19 and TRBJ1-2, is DGGITQSPKYLFRKEGQNVTLSCEQNLNHDAMYWYRQDPGQGLRLIYYSQIVNDFQKGDIAEGYSVSREKKESFPLTVTSAQKNPTAFYLCASSMSVSPYGYTFGSGTRLTVV.

The chain is built from TRBV19 and TRBJ2-5, with 12 bases that match TRBD2. CDR1 is LNHDA and CDR2 is SQIVND in the germline V gene (reference sequence). V lost 6 bases to trimming and J lost 4 bases; unmatched junction nucleotides: 9. This CDR3 region has 16 residues. The CDR3 loop is CASSPSGRAFSETQYF. In nucleotides, the CDR3 is TGTGCCAGTAGCCCTAGCGGGAGGGCCTTTTCAGAGACCCAGTACTTC.

J is TRBJ2-7 and V is TRBV6-6; D is undetermined. Trimming stripped 4 bases from V and 0 bases from J, with 7 bases between. The CDR3 has 13 amino acids. Germline CDR1 reads MNHNY; CDR2 reads SVGAGI (reference sequence). The CDR3 loop is CASSLPSSYEQYF. The CDR3 region has the DNA TGTGCCAGCAGTTTGCCGAGCTCCTACGAGCAGTACTTC.

In DNA, the CDR3 is TGTGCCAGCAGCCTTACCTCCGGGGTTCGGACCACTGAAGCTTTCTTT. It translates to CASSLTSGVRTTEAFF. V usage is TRBV5-8 and J usage is TRBJ1-1; D not resolved. Deletions cut 4 bases from V and 4 bases from J, with 20 bases between. The CDR3 is made up of 16 amino acids. Germline V gives CDR1 SGHTS, CDR2 YDEGEE.

The chain uses TRBV5-1 and TRBJ2-5; 7 nucleotides agree with TRBD2. Trimming removed 6 bases from V and 3 bases from J; junction bases left unmatched: 11. This CDR3 is built from 15 residues. Germline V gene lookup returns CDR1 SGHRS and CDR2 YFSETQ. Here the CDR3 DNA reads TGCGCCAGCACACCCGAGGGGAGGGGCGAAGAGACCCAGTACTTC. Protein product: CASTPEGRGEETQYF.

The table lists this clone with a few counts. This chain connects TRBV28 to TRBJ2-5; D uncertain. The CDR3 is made up of 13 amino acids. Germline values: CDR1 MDHEN, CDR2 SYDVKM. V gave up 6 bases and J gave up 3 bases, with 11 bases separating them. The CDR3 nucleotides read TGTGCCAGCAGCTTGGACGTGGAAGAGACCCAGTACTTC. This sequence encodes CASSLDVEETQYF.

V gene TRBV2 combines with J gene TRBJ1-4; 7 nucleotides agree with TRBD1. Germline lookup yields CDR1 SNHLY and CDR2 FYNNEI. The CDR3 runs to 16 residues. J lost 4 bases, V lost 5 bases, and 10 bases had no gene match. The CDR3 coding sequence is TGTGCCAGCAGTACACCGGGACAGAGCCTTAATGAAAAACTGTTTTTT. It encodes CASSTPGQSLNEKLFF.

This clone was counted a single time. The chain carries TRBV2 and TRBJ1-1; D ambiguous. The CDR3 covers 12 residues. Trimming shortened V by 4 bases and J by 1 base, and 4 bases separated the two germline ends. CDR1 is SNHLY, CDR2 FYNNEI, per germline. Here the CDR3 DNA reads TGTGCCAGCAGTGGGGCGAACACTGAAGCTTTCTTT. It translates to CASSGANTEAFF.

The rearrangement joins TRBV7-9 to TRBJ2-2; 8 bases match TRBD2. This CDR3 has 15 residues. CDR1 and CDR2 from the germline V gene are SEHNR and FQNEAQ (reference sequence). J gave up 4 bases and V 5 bases, and 6 bases lay outside the gene matches. The CDR3 region has the DNA TGTGCCAGCAGCCGGGGACTAGTTTCCACCGGGGAGCTGTTTTTT. Encoded protein: CASSRGLVSTGELFF.

CDR3 region: CASSRGGNTEAFF. The CDR3 DNA sequence: TGTGCCAGCAGTAGGGGGGGGAACACTGAAGCTTTCTTT. The chain carries TRBV11-2 and TRBJ1-1, with a weak D call TRBD1 (6 bases). The V end was cut by 6 bases, the J end by 1 base, with 9 bases between. The CDR3 is 13 amino acids. CDR1 and CDR2 from the germline V gene are SGHAT and FQNNGV.

V is TRBV6-1 and J is TRBJ2-6; 7 bases map to TRBD1. V lost 6 bases to trimming and J lost 3 bases; unmatched junction nucleotides: 5. The CDR3 has 15 amino acids. The germline V gene encodes CDR1 MNHNS and CDR2 SASEGT. The CDR3 nucleotides are TGTGCCAGCAGGAAATGGACAGGTGGGGCCAACGTCCTGACTTTC. Translating gives CASRKWTGGANVLTF.

The J gene is TRBJ1-3, the V gene TRBV18, with D possibly being TRBD1 (6 bases). The germline V gene encodes CDR1 KGHSH and CDR2 LQKENI. Trimming took 3 bases from V and 3 from J, leaving 21 bases between them. The CDR3 is 18 amino acids. CDR3 coding DNA: TGTGCCAGCTCACCTTTTACGGACAGTTCTAGGCTTGGAAACACCATATATTTT. Its translation: CASSPFTDSSRLGNTIYF.

V usage is TRBV7-3 and J usage is TRBJ2-3, with TRBD2 matching 9 bases. The CDR3 has 18 residues. Germline CDR1 SGHTA, CDR2 FQGTGA. The trim removed 2 bases at V and 4 bases at J, leaving 13 bases unmatched. For the CDR3, the DNA is TGTGCCAGCAGCTTACTGACTAGCGGAGTGGGGACCGCAGATACGCAGTATTTT. Protein product: CASSLLTSGVGTADTQYF.

J is TRBJ2-7 and V is TRBV5-1; 11 nucleotides align to TRBD1. Germline CDR1 and CDR2: SGHRS and YFSETQ. The CDR3 is made up of 16 amino acids. Trimming took 0 bases from V and 6 from J; bases not matched to a gene: 8. The DNA of the CDR3 is TGCGCCAGCAGCTTGGCCGGGGGACAGGGGGTAAGCGAGCAGTACTTC. This gives the protein CASSLAGGQGVSEQYF.

This clone was seen more than once but under ten times. The chain combines TRBV9 with TRBJ1-1; D is unclear. V dropped 4 bases and J dropped 7 bases, with 14 bases sitting between them. CDR1 and CDR2 from the germline V gene are SGDLS and YYNGEE. The CDR3 extends over 13 amino acids. The CDR3 DNA is TGTGCCAGCAGCAGAGAACTTTCTTTTGAAGCTTTCTTT. Its translation: CASSRELSFEAFF.

Details on this clone: Additional DNA sequences in this sample encode the identical CDR3. The V and J genes are TRBV30 and TRBJ2-7; the D is unclear. The V gene's germline CDR1 is GTSNPN and CDR2 SVGIG (reference sequence). The V gene lost 2 bases and the J gene lost 2 bases, with 4 bases spanning the gap. CDR3 size: 11 residues. CDR3 nucleotide sequence: TGTGCCTGGAGTTCCACCTACGAGCAGTACTTC. This encodes CAWSSTYEQYF.

The chain has TRBV6-5 and TRBJ2-7; tentative D call: TRBD1 (6 bases). Per germline, CDR1 MNHEY and CDR2 SVGAGI. With 0 bases removed from V and 3 bases from J, the gap between germline ends came to 9 bases. The CDR3 extends over 14 amino acids. In nucleotides, the CDR3 is TGTGCCAGCAGTTACTCGTTACAGGGCTACGAGCAGTACTTC. Encoded protein: CASSYSLQGYEQYF.

V gene TRBV9 combines with J gene TRBJ2-7, with D uncertain. CDR3 length: 13 residues. Germline CDR1 SGDLS, CDR2 YYNGEE. V was shortened by 3 bases and J by 3 bases, with 10 bases between the two germline ends. The CDR3: CASSAEPDYEQYF. The CDR3 DNA is TGTGCCAGCAGCGCGGAACCGGACTACGAGCAGTACTTC.

Turning to this clone: The same CDR3 also results from other DNA sequences found in this sample. J is TRBJ2-7 and V is TRBV5-1; 9 bases agree with TRBD1. V dropped 0 bases and J dropped 4; count of bases not matched to a gene: 2. This CDR3 region has 14 residues. CDR1 is SGHRS, CDR2 YFSETQ, per germline. The DNA of the CDR3 is TGCGCCAGCAGCTTGGGACAGGGGGGATACGAGCAGTACTTC. This encodes CASSLGQGGYEQYF. Based on the CDR3 plus reference TRBV5-1 and TRBJ2-7, the full variable domain is KAGVTQTPRYLIKTRGQQVTLSCSPISGHRSVSWYQQTPGQGLQFLFEYFSETQRNKGNFPGRFSGRQFSNSRSEMNVSTLELGDSALYLCASSLGQGGYEQYFGPGTRLTVT.

The genes are TRBV4-1 and TRBJ1-2, with D unresolved. The CDR3 totals 14 residues. V lost 1 base and J 5 bases, leaving 11 bases between the germline ends. Germline loops: CDR1 MGHRA, CDR2 YSYEKL. CDR3 nucleotides: TGCGCCAGCAGCCAAGGCCCCGGTATTTATGGCTACACCTTC. This sequence encodes CASSQGPGIYGYTF.

The chain is built from TRBV7-3 and TRBJ2-7; tentative D call: TRBD2 (5 bases). Trimming took off 3 bases at V and 4 bases at J, with 16 bases between the two ends. This CDR3 has 15 residues. The germline V gene has CDR1 SGHTA and CDR2 FQGTGA. CDR3 region: CASSFLLGPLYEQYF. CDR3 bases: TGTGCCAGCAGCTTCCTACTAGGTCCACTATACGAGCAGTACTTC.

This clone was detected once. The chain couples TRBV28 to TRBJ1-1; 12 nucleotides match TRBD1. The CDR3 is made up of 13 amino acids. The germline CDR1 and CDR2 sequences are MDHEN and SYDVKM. Trimming cost V 2 bases and J 10 bases; bases outside gene matches: 2. Here the CDR3 reads CASSLRDRGPAFF. DNA for the CDR3: TGTGCCAGCAGTTTAAGGGACAGGGGGCCAGCTTTCTTT.

This rearrangement joins TRBV14 to TRBJ1-3, with a weak D call TRBD1 (6 bases). Germline lookup yields CDR1 SGHDN and CDR2 FVKESK. This CDR3 has 16 amino acids. With 2 bases removed from V and 1 base from J, the gap between germline ends came to 12 bases. CDR3 amino acids: CASSQQGSLSGNTIYF. In DNA form, the CDR3 reads TGTGCCAGCAGCCAACAGGGGTCCCTTTCTGGAAACACCATATATTTT.

The CDR3 loop reads CASSYSSFTGGETQYF. As DNA, the CDR3 is TGTGCCAGCAGTTACTCGTCTTTTACGGGAGGAGAGACCCAGTACTTC. The V gene is TRBV6-5, the J gene TRBJ2-5; 7 bases are shared with TRBD2. Unmatched junction bases numbered 8, after V lost 0 bases and J lost 4 bases. The CDR3 runs to 16 residues. Germline values: CDR1 MNHEY, CDR2 SVGAGI.